This T cell receptor beta chain was found in a study of a mutant IDH1 vaccine in newly diagnosed glioma. Time point specified: week 5, during vaccination. Topical imiquimod accompanied each vaccine dose, which consisted of 300 ug of mutant IDH1 20-mer peptide. About this clone: Antigen unknown.

Assay: immunoSEQ multiplex PCR; the TCRdb copy retains only in-frame clones and omits some. Of about 26,000 clones listed, 79% are singletons. V lost 2 bases, J lost 0 bases, and 5 bases lay in between. The length of the CDR3 is 13 residues. Germline V gene sequence: CDR1 SGHRS, CDR2 YFSETQ. The TCR was taken from a man aged 40-49 years with glioma. Some clones in this sample may be carry-over from other donors' samples. The chain couples TRBV5-1 to TRBJ1-1; no clear D. This sample comprised PBMCs, obtained from a glioma patient whose treatment included an IDH1 peptide vaccine. CDR3 protein: CASSFQMNTEAFF. CDR3 nucleotide sequence: TGCGCCAGCAGCTTCCAGATGAACACTGAAGCTTTCTTT.